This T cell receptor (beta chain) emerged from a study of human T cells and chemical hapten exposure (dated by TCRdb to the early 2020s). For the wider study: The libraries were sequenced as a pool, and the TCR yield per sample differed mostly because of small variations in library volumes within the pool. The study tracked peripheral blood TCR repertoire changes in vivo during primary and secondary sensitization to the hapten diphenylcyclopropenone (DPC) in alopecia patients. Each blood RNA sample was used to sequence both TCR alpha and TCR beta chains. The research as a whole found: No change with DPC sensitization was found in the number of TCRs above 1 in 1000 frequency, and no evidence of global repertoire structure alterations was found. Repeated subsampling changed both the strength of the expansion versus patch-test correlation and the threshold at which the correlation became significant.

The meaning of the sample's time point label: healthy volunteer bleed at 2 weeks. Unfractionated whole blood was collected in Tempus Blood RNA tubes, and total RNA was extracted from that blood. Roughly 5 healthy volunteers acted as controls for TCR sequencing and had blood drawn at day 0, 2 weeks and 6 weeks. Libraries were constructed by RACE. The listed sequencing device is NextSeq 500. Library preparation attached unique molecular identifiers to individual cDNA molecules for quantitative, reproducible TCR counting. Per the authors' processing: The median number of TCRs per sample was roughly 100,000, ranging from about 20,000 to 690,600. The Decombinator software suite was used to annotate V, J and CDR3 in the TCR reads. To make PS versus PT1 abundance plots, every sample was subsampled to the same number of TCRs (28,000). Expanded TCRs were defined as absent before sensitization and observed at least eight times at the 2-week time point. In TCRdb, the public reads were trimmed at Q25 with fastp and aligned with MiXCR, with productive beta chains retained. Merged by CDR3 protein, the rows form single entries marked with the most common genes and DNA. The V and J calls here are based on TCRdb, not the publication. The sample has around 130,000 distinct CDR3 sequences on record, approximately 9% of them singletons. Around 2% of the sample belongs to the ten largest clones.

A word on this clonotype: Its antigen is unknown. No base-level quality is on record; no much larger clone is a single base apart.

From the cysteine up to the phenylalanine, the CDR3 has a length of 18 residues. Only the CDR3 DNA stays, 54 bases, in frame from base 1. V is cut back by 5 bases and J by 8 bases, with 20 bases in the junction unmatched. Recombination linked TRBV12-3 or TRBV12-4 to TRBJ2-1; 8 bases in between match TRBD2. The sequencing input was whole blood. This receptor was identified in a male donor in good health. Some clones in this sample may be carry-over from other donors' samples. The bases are TGTGCCAGCAGTGGGTCTTCGGCTAGCGGGCAACAAGTGGATGAGCAGTTCTTC. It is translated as CASSGSSASGQQVDEQFF.